Below are 12 T cell receptor beta chains sequenced from a single sample in a study of blood T cell repertoires in COVID-19. Clones were read by immunoSEQ multiplex PCR, and TCRdb kept only the in-frame ones, dropping some. Counted here are approximately 190,000 clones, 80% occurring once; the ten biggest clones make up 6% to 8.5%. Sample: peripheral blood. These receptors were taken from a man aged 60 to 69 with acute or convalescent COVID-19.

The V and J genes are TRBV4-3 and TRBJ2-3; a weak D match, TRBD1 (5 bases). The CDR3 covers 14 residues. V dropped 2 bases and J dropped 1 base, with 7 bases sitting between them. Germline V gene sequence: CDR1 LGHNA, CDR2 YSLEER. CDR3 nucleotide sequence: TGCGCCAGCAGCCAAACAGGAGGCACAGATACGCAGTATTTT. This translates into CASSQTGGTDTQYF.

V and J are TRBV27 and TRBJ2-7; D remains ambiguous. Germline-derived CDR1 and CDR2 are MNHEY and SMNVEV (reference sequence). Trimming took off 3 bases at V and 1 base at J, with 10 bases between the two ends. The CDR3 sequence is 14 residues long. CDR3 bases: TGTGCCAGCAGTTTGGGCCTTAATTCCTACGAGCAGTACTTC. This gives the protein CASSLGLNSYEQYF.

V usage is TRBV5-8 and J usage is TRBJ2-1; 8 nucleotides agree with TRBD1. J was trimmed by 4 bases and V by 5 bases; bases with no gene match: 5. The germline V gene encodes CDR1 SGHTS and CDR2 YDEGEE. This CDR3 region has 14 residues. The CDR3 spells CASSFDRGYNEQFF. In nucleotides, the CDR3 is TGTGCCAGCAGTTTTGACAGGGGATACAATGAGCAGTTCTTC.

The chain joins TRBV13 to TRBJ1-2; 9 positions agree with TRBD1. J was trimmed by 5 bases and V by 5 bases; bases with no gene match: 12. This CDR3 spans 16 amino acids. CDR1 and CDR2 (germline): PRHDT, FYEKMQ (reference sequence). The CDR3: CASSTRDRVGKYGYTF. CDR3 bases: TGTGCCAGCAGCACCCGGGACAGGGTGGGGAAATATGGCTACACCTTC. The variable domain in full, with the rest retrieved from reference TRBV13 and TRBJ1-2, is AAGVIQSPRHLIKEKRETATLKCYPIPRHDTVYWYQQGPGQDPQFLISFYEKMQSDKGSIPDRFSAQQFSDYHSELNMSSLELGDSALYFCASSTRDRVGKYGYTFGSGTRLTVV.

This clone was detected a few times. This chain links TRBV7-6 with TRBJ1-1; the D is unclear. The CDR3 loop spans 13 amino acids. Trimming shortened V by 5 bases and J by 4 bases, and 11 bases separated the two germline ends. CDR1 and CDR2 from the germline V gene are SGHVS and FNYEAQ. CDR3 sequence reads: CASSPILSTEAFF. CDR3 nucleotides: TGTGCCAGCAGCCCTATTTTGAGCACTGAAGCTTTCTTT. The entire variable domain, with the rest obtained from reference TRBV7-6 and TRBJ1-1, is as follows: GAGVSQSPRYKVTKRGQDVALRCDPISGHVSLYWYRQALGQGPEFLTYFNYEAQQDKSGLPNDRFSAERPEGSISTLTIQRTEQRDSAMYRCASSPILSTEAFFGQGTRLTVV.

The chain is built from TRBV28 and TRBJ2-1, with D possibly matching TRBD2 (7 bases). Germline lookup yields CDR1 MDHEN and CDR2 SYDVKM. This CDR3 spans 13 amino acids. V gave up 6 bases and J gave up 4 bases, with 10 bases separating them. This chain's CDR3 is CASRGGGYNEQFF. As DNA, the CDR3 is TGTGCCAGCAGAGGGGGGGGATACAATGAGCAGTTCTTC.

The V gene is TRBV27, the J gene TRBJ2-7; no definite D call. The CDR3 is 14 amino acids. Germline values: CDR1 MNHEY, CDR2 SMNVEV (reference sequence). The V gene lost 6 bases and the J gene lost 3 bases, with 15 bases spanning the gap. CDR3 coding DNA: TGTGCCAGCAGCCTCCAGGTTGGCCACTACGAGCAGTACTTC. Residues: CASSLQVGHYEQYF.

The chain employs TRBV7-9 and TRBJ2-7; 7 bases agree with TRBD2. The ends lost 0 bases at V and 3 bases at J; junction bases unmatched: 2. The CDR3 sequence is 14 residues long. From germline, CDR1 is SEHNR and CDR2 FQNEAQ (reference sequence). The CDR3 DNA is TGTGCCAGCAGCTTAGCAGGGACTAACTACGAGCAGTACTTC. This sequence encodes CASSLAGTNYEQYF.

This sequence joins TRBV7-2 and TRBJ1-4; D possibly corresponds to TRBD1 (6 bases). CDR3 size: 16 residues. Germline-derived CDR1 and CDR2 are SGHTA and FQGNSA. Trimming removed 1 base from V and 6 bases from J, with 15 bases in between. CDR3 DNA: TGTGCCAGCAGCTTAGTATTTACAGGGTCATATGAAAAACTGTTTTTT. It codes for CASSLVFTGSYEKLFF.

The V and J genes are TRBV4-2 and TRBJ2-3, with 16 positions matching TRBD2. Trimming cost V 3 bases and J 1 base; bases outside gene matches: 7. The CDR3 is 19 residues long. Germline CDR1 reads LGHNA; CDR2 reads YNFKEQ. The CDR3 loop reads CASSQAGTSGGAGTDTQYF. CDR3 sequence (DNA): TGTGCCAGCAGCCAGGCCGGGACTAGCGGGGGGGCCGGCACAGATACGCAGTATTTT.

The rearrangement links TRBV3-1 (or the pseudogene TRBV3-2) to TRBJ1-1; 10 nucleotides align to TRBD1. The CDR3 sequence is 12 residues long. V trimming: 3 bases; J trimming: 8 bases; junction bases outside the gene matches: 0. Germline V CDR1 and CDR2: LGHDT, YNNKEL (reference sequence). The CDR3 sequence: CASSQTGGEAFF. The CDR3 DNA sequence: TGTGCCAGCAGCCAGACAGGGGGCGAAGCTTTCTTT.

The J gene is TRBJ2-7, the V gene TRBV30, with unresolved D. CDR1 is GTSNPN and CDR2 is SVGIG in the germline V gene (reference sequence). Deletions cut 1 base from V and 4 bases from J, with 5 bases between. The CDR3 runs to 11 residues. The CDR3 loop reads CAWSGLYEQYF. In DNA form, the CDR3 reads TGTGCCTGGAGTGGTCTGTACGAGCAGTACTTC.